The clone carrying this T cell receptor (beta chain) was observed at least ten times. The antigen is undetermined. The record originates from a study of response to subunit inactivated influenza vaccine. TCRdb analysed the RT-PCR reads with MiXCR anew, one entry per CDR3 protein. This repertoire shows 560,000 or so distinct CDR3 sequences, around 8% found once; its top ten account for 10% to 15%. The germline gives CDR1 DFQATT, CDR2 SNEGSKA (reference sequence). This CDR3 region has 14 residues. V gave up 3 bases and J gave up 1 base; unmatched junction bases: 5. Whole-study results and caveats: Seasonal influenza vaccination, on each occasion, was suggested by the authors to recruit few new T cells.

The sequenced sample was PBMCs from blood, obtained less than 30 months after vaccination. V and J are TRBV20-1 and TRBJ1-1; TRBD1 agrees at 7 bases. This sequence was found in a man aged 45-69 years who received an inactivated influenza vaccine. This CDR3 reads CSASEGQKNTEAFF. CDR3 bases: TGCAGTGCTAGCGAGGGACAGAAGAACACTGAAGCTTTCTTT.